The clone carrying this T cell receptor (beta chain) has only a few counts. The antigen remains unidentified. Semi-nested PCR with Nested Universal Primer A followed constant-region reverse priming of full-length variable regions. MiXCR, run by TCRdb on the 5' RACE reads, gives a single entry per CDR3 protein. This sample has some 57,000 distinct CDR3 sequences, with 17% found just once. Purified naive CD4+ T cells were depleted of CD25+ Tregs. Study-wide points: In terms of TCR gene usage, tumor memory CD4+ T cells clustered together with blood and lymph node memory CD4+ cells, as well as with lymph node naive CD4+ cells.

V lost 0 bases to trimming and J lost 3 bases, with 14 bases between them. Germline CDR1 reads DFQATT; CDR2 reads SNEGSKA (reference sequence). The length of the CDR3 is 16 residues. The source material was naive CD4+ T cells sorted from blood. Documented subset: naive CD4+ T cells, CD4+CD45RA+CD25-. The TCR comes from a female donor with breast cancer. The gene calls are TRBV20-1 and TRBJ2-2; perhaps TRBD2 as D (5 bases). Written as DNA, the CDR3 is TGCAGTGCTAGAGATGGAGGTCTTAGGGACACCGGGGAGCTGTTTTTT. Translation: CSARDGGLRDTGELFF.